The T cell receptor beta chain described here comes from a study of identical twins (dated by TCRdb to the mid-2010s). In the study overall: TCR alpha and beta repertoires from monozygotic twins, unrelated adults of various ages and cord blood were deep-sequenced to test whether fetal clonotypes persist. Replicate twin experiments were performed at different times using different library preparation protocols to rule out contamination. Broad study findings and their caveats: Out-of-frame TCR alpha sequences shared between twins showed an excess of low generation-probability sequences compared with coincidental sharing between unrelated individuals. Invariant T cells such as MAIT and iNKT could partly confound zero-insertion analyses, although diverse VJ usage argued against such confounding for most clonotypes. A weaker excess of twin sharing was found in beta out-of-frame sequences because the signal-to-noise ratio was lowered by fewer shared sequences. Recombination models systematically underestimated out-of-frame TCR alpha sharing in monozygotic twins but agreed with sharing between unrelated individuals. Abundant cord blood beta clonotypes had fewer insertions, young adult naive repertoires showed a similar but weaker trend, and memory repertoires showed no such trend. Because the same donors could not be followed over many years, the conclusions depended on cross-sectional statistical analysis.

The germline V gene (reference sequence) sets CDR1 to PRHDT and CDR2 to FYEKMQ. The trim is 7 bases for V and 6 bases for J, with a gap of 18 bases between the germline ends. Including cysteine and phenylalanine, the CDR3 has 14 amino acids. The CDR3 DNA has 42 bases and is translated from base 1. Only healthy Caucasian donors were included. In the case of this clonotype: Its antigen target is currently unknown. It has no much larger one-base neighbor in the sample; base qualities were not kept.

Preparation of the library involved 5' RACE. This sample was sequenced with an Illumina HiSeq 2000. A universal primer binding site was introduced by template switching, and a unique molecular identifier was present in the final cDNA, enabling accurate counting of TCR cDNA molecules. Specific primers in the conserved constant-segment region were used to synthesize first-strand cDNA for TCR alpha and beta chains. Each cDNA library was double barcoded, with a SMART-Mk sample barcode plus Illumina barcodes, to control for contamination. Two successive PCR steps introduced TruSeq adapter sequences along with Illumina sample barcodes. Sequencing of the TCR alpha and beta cDNA libraries was done on the Illumina HiSeq platform using custom primers. The authors processed their data as follows. MiGEC was used to process raw reads and extract unique molecular identifiers, and MiXCR was used to find CDR3 positions. For each individual, recombination models were inferred using an EM algorithm with the repgenHMM and IGoR tools. The analysis of shared clonotypes was done with the tcR package in R, with sharing normalized by the product of cloneset sizes. To study raw recombination without the effects of thymic and clonal selection, out-of-frame nonproductive sequences were analyzed. TCRdb itself trimmed the public reads at Q25 with fastp, ran MiXCR and retained productive beta chains. All rows with the same CDR3 protein become a single entry with the most common DNA and genes. V and J calls and clone size were set by TCRdb, not the authors. The sample has 1.5 million to 2 million distinct CDR3 sequences on record, under 35% of them singletons. Roughly 0.3% of the sample is in the top ten clones.

The chain joins TRBV13 to TRBJ1-2; too little of a D gene remains to name it. Sequences were obtained from cord blood. The source is a newborn girl in good health. The CDR3 region reads CASNNPLNEDGYTF. The DNA reads TGTGCCAGCAATAATCCGTTGAACGAGGATGGCTACACCTTC.